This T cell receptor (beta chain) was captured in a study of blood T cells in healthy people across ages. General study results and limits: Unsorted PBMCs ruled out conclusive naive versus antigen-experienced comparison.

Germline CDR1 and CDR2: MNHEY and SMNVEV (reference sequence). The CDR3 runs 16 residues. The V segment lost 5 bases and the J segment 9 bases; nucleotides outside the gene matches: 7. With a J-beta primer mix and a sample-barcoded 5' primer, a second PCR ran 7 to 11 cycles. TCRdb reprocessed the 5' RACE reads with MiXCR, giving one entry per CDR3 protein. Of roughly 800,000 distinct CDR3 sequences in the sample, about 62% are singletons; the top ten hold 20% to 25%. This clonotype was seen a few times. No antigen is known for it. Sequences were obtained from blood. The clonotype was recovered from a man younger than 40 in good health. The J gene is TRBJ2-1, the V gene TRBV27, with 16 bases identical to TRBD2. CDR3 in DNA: TGTGCCAGCAGTCGGGGACTAGCGGGGGGGCCGGGTGAGCAGTTCTTC. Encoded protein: CASSRGLAGGPGEQFF.